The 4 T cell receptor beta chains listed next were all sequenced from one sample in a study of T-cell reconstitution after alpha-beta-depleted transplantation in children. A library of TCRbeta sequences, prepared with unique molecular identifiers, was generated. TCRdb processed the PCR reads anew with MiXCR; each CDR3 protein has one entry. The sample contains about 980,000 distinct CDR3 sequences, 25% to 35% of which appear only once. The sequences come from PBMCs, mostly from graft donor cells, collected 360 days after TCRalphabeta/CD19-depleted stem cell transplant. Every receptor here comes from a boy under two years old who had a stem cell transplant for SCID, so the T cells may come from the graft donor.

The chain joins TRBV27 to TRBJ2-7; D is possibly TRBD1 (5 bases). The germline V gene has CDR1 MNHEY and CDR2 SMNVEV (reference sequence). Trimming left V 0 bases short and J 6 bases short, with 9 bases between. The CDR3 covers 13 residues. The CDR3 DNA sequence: TGTGCCAGCAGTTTATCGGGGCGGTTCGAGCAGTACTTC. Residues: CASSLSGRFEQYF.

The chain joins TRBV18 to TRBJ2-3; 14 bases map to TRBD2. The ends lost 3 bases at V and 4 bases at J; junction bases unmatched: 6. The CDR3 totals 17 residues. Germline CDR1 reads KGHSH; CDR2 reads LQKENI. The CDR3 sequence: CASSPTSGGAAPDTQYF. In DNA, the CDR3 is TGTGCCAGCTCACCGACTAGCGGGGGGGCGGCCCCAGATACGCAGTATTTT.

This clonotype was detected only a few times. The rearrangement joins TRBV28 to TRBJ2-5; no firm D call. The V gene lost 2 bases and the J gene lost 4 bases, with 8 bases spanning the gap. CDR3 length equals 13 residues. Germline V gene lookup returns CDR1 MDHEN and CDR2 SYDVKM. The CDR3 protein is CASSLRSPETQYF. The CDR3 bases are TGTGCCAGCAGTTTAAGGTCTCCAGAGACCCAGTACTTC.

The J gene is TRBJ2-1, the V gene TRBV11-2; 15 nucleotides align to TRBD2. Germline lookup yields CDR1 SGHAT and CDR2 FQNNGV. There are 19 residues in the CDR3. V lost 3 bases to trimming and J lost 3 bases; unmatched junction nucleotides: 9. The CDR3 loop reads CASSFPGLAGGFGYNEQFF. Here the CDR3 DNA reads TGTGCCAGCAGCTTTCCGGGACTAGCGGGGGGATTCGGCTACAATGAGCAGTTCTTC.